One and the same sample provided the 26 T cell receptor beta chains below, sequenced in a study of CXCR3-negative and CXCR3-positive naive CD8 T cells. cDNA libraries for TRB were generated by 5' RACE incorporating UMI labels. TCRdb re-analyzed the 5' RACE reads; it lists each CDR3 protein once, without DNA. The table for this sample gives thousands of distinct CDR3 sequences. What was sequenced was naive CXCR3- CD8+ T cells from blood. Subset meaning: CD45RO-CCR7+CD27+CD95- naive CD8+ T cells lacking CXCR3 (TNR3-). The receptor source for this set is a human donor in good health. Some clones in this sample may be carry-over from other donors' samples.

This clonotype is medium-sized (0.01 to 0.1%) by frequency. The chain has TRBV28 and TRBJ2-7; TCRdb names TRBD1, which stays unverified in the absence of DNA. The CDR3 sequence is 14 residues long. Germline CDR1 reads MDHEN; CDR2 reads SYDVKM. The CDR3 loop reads CASIPGADTYEQYF.

CDR3 protein: CASSFILAGEILYQETQYF. This sequence joins TRBV28 and TRBJ2-5; the TCRdb call, TRBD2, lacks DNA for checking. The CDR3 is 19 amino acids. Germline V gene data show CDR1 as MDHEN and CDR2 as SYDVKM.

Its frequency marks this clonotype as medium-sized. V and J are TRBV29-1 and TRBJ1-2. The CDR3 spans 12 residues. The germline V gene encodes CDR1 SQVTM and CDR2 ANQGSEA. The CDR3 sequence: CSVEDLSQGYTF.

The CDR3 loop is CSVESPGGLYEQYF. The V and J genes are TRBV29-1 and TRBJ2-7; the TCRdb D gene call, TRBD1, has no DNA to confirm it. The CDR3 is made up of 14 amino acids. Germline CDR1 is SQVTM and CDR2 is ANQGSEA.

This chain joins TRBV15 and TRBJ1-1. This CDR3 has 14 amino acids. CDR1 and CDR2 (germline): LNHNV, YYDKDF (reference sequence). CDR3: CATGLGPPNTEAFF.

CDR3 residues: CSVEPLANEKLFF. This sequence joins TRBV29-1 and TRBJ1-4. Germline values: CDR1 SQVTM, CDR2 ANQGSEA. CDR3 length: 13 amino acids.

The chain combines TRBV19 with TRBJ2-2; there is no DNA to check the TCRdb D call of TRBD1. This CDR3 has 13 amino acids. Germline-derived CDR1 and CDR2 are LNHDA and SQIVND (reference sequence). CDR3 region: CASRGQGTGELFF.

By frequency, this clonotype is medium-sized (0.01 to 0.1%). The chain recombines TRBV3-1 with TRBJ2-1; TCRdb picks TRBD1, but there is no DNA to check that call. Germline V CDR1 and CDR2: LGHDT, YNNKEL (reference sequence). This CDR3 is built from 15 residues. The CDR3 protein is CASSQDRGVYNEQFF.

The CDR3 region is CASSPRDSYNEQFF. The chain employs TRBV7-2 and TRBJ2-1. The germline CDR1 and CDR2 sequences are SGHTA and FQGNSA. There are 14 residues in the CDR3. Full variable domain (outside the CDR3, taken from reference TRBV7-2 and TRBJ2-1): GAGVSQSPSNKVTEKGKDVELRCDPISGHTALYWYRQSLGQGLEFLIYFQGNSAPDKSGLPSDRFSAERTGGSVSTLTIQRTQQEDSAVYLCASSPRDSYNEQFFGPGTRLTVL.

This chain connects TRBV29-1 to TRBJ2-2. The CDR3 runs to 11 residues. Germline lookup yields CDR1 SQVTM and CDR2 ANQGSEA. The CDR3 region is CSATNTGELFF.

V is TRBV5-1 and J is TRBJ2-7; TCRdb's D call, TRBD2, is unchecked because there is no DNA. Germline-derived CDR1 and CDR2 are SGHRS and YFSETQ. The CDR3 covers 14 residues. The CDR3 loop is CASSLGSGNYEQYF. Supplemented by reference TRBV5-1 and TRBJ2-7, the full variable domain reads KAGVTQTPRYLIKTRGQQVTLSCSPISGHRSVSWYQQTPGQGLQFLFEYFSETQRNKGNFPGRFSGRQFSNSRSEMNVSTLELGDSALYLCASSLGSGNYEQYFGPGTRLTVT.

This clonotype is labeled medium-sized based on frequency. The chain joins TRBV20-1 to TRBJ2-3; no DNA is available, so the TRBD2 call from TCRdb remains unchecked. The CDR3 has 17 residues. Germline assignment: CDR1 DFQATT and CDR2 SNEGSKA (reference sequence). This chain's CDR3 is CSARDSRLAVHTDTQYF.

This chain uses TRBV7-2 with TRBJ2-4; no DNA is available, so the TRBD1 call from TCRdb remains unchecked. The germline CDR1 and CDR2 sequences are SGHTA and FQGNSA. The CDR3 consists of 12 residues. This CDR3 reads CASQGAGIDQYF.

This CDR3 is CSVVSSGSKYEQYF. The V call is TRBV29-1, the J call TRBJ2-7; TCRdb picks TRBD2, but there is no DNA to check that call. The V gene's germline CDR1 is SQVTM and CDR2 ANQGSEA. This CDR3 contains 14 residues.

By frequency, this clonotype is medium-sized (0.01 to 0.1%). CDR3 in amino acids: CASSFLGGADTQYF. The chain carries TRBV28 and TRBJ2-3; the D gene TCRdb calls, TRBD2, cannot be checked with no DNA. The CDR3 spans 14 residues. Germline V gene data show CDR1 as MDHEN and CDR2 as SYDVKM. The whole variable domain, remainder taken from reference TRBV28 and TRBJ2-3, is DVKVTQSSRYLVKRTGEKVFLECVQDMDHENMFWYRQDPGLGLRLIYFSYDVKMKEKGDIPEGYSVSREKKERFSLILESASTNQTSMYLCASSFLGGADTQYFGPGTRLTVL.

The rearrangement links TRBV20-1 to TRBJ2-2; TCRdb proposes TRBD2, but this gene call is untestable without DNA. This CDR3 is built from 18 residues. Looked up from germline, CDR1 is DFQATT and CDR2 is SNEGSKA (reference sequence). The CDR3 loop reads CSVRPGLAGEINTGELFF.

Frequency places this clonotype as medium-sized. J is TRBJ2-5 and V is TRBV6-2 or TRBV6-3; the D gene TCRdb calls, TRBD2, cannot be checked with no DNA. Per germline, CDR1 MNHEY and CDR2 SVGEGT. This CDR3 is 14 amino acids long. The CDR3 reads CASGLAAPSGTQYF.

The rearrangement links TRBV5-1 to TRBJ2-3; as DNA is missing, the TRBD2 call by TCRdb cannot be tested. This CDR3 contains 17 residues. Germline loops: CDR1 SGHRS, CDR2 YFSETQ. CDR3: CASSSYGGGSSTDTQYF.

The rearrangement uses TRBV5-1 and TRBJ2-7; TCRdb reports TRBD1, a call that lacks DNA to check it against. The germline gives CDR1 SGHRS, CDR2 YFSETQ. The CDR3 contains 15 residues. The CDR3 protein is CASSEAMGQKYEQYF.

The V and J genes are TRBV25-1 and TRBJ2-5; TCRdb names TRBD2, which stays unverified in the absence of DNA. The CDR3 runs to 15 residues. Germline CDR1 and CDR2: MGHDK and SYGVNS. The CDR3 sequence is CASSRLAGVQETQYF. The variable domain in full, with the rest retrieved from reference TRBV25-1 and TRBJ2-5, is EADIYQTPRYLVIGTGKKITLECSQTMGHDKMYWYQQDPGMELHLIHYSYGVNSTEKGDLSSESTVSRIRTEHFPLTLESARPSHTSQYLCASSRLAGVQETQYFGPGTRLLVL.

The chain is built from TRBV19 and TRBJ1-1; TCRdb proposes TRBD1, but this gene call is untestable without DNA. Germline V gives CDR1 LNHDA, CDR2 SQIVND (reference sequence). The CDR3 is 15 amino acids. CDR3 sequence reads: CASSTYAGVETEAFF.

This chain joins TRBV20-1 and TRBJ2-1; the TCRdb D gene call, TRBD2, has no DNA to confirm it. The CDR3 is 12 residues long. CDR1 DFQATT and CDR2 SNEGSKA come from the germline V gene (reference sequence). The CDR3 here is CSASPGRAEQFF.

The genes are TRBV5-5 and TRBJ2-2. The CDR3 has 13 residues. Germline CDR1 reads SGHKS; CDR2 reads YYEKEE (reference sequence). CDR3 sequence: CASEQENTGELFF. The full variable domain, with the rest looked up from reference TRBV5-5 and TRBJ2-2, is DAGVTQSPTHLIKTRGQQVTLRCSPISGHKSVSWYQQVLGQGPQFIFQYYEKEERGRGNFPDRFSARQFPNYSSELNVNALLLGDSALYLCASEQENTGELFFGEGSRLTVL.

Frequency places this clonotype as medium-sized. The CDR3 region is CASRLVSTRELFF. V gene TRBV19 combines with J gene TRBJ2-2. The CDR3 sequence is 13 residues long. CDR1 LNHDA and CDR2 SQIVND come from the germline V gene (reference sequence).

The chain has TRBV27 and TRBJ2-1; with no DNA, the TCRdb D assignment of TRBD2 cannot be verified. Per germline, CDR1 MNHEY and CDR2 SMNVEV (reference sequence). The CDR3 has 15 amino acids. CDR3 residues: CASSFVLAGINEQFF.

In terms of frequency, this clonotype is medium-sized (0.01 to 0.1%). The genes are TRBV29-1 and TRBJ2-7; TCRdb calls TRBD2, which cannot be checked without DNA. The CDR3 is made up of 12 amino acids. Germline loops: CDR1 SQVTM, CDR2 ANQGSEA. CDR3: CSAEAGSYEQYF.